The TCR beta chain described here comes from a study of blood T cell repertoires in COVID-19 (TCRdb year 2020). Turning to the overall study: Samples covering the acute and convalescent phases of COVID-19 were provided by collaborators in the United States, Italy and Spain. The material from the prospective study consisted of cDNA or gDNA derived from T cells, B-cell-depleted T cells, or PBMCs. Samples were obtained from the ongoing ImmuneRACE study (first 160 participants) and from 1,254 subjects provided by 6 global collaborators. The repertoires were made available in a free public database intended to serve as a resource for research on the immune response to SARS-CoV-2. Where HLA class I and class II types were available, the types were taken from metadata supplied by the sample provider, not from assay-based typing. Subjects who had been exposed to COVID-19, were actively infected with it, or had recovered from it provided the deeply sampled blood TCRbeta repertoires that made up the dataset. Nearly every sample came with metadata listing a de-identified subject ID, COVID-19 status, age in years and sex. Study-level results and caveats: Clinical and demographic metadata were provided uncurated, with the amount varying by source and participant.

TCRbeta CDR3 regions were amplified from genomic DNA using the immunoSEQ Assay, a bias-controlled multiplex PCR. In the paper's pipeline: The number of nucleated cells in each sample was estimated by amplification of reference gene primers within the assay. To quantify the absolute abundance of each unique TCRbeta CDR3 rearrangement, sequence reads were collapsed and filtered. For each sample, productive Simpson clonality was calculated by taking the square root of Simpson's diversity index across productive rearrangements. Entries here come from immuneACCESS through TCRdb and include only in-frame sequences with V and J called. Some clones fail to appear in such tables; in the studies checked, an unresolved V gene covers under half of the shortfall, and the cause of the remainder is unknown. V and J calls plus clone size are reproduced from that table; the DNA served to infer D and trimming. The sample contains some 290,000 clones, approximately 86% of them found a single time. The leading ten clones occupy roughly 2% of the sample.

As regards this clone: The specificity of this receptor is unknown. No qualities accompany the bases; no much larger clone lies one base away.

From the germline V gene, CDR1 is MDHEN and CDR2 is SYDVKM. From its cysteine to its phenylalanine, the CDR3 spans 16 amino acids. Just the 48-base CDR3 DNA is kept, in frame starting at base 1. V is pared back by 5 bases and J by 9 bases, with 25 bases lying between the germline termini. A second Seattle source provided samples from volunteer blood donors who had recovered from COVID-19. The collaborating institutions used their own protocols to collect whole blood in K2EDTA tubes. For TCRbeta analysis, collaborator samples were shipped as frozen whole blood, as isolated PBMCs, or as DNA extracted from either sample type.

Sequenced input: peripheral blood. This sequence originates from a woman between 50 and 59 years old who had recovered from COVID-19. The chain links TRBV28 with TRBJ1-1; the D gene is perhaps TRBD1, on 6 matching bases. Read as DNA, the sequence is TGTGCCAGCAGTGACCCTAGGGGGACGTCTTCCCTGAAAGCTTTCTTT. Translated, this is CASSDPRGTSSLKAFF.